The rows below give T cell receptor beta chains drawn from one sample of a study of blood T cell repertoires in COVID-19. The assay was immunoSEQ multiplex PCR, and TCRdb's table has in-frame clones only and misses some. The profile shows about 69,000 clones, 60% to 80% of them singletons. Source material: peripheral blood. Receptors were obtained from a man aged 55 to 70 with acute or convalescent COVID-19. Both conserved end residues are part of each CDR3. A D gene is named only where the DNA matches it firmly. Clone sizes are given selectively: once, few, many, or a class where the clone is expanded.

V gene,D gene,clone size,CDR3 protein
TRBV5-1,TRBD2,NA,CASRPRGSREETQYF
TRBV29-1,NA,NA,CSAPVDIYTEAFF
TRBV5-8,NA,NA,CASSLLDTSSGNTIYF
TRBV5-1,NA,NA,CASSLGAATNEKLFF
TRBV5-6,TRBD1,few,CASSLGTGSYGYTF
TRBV4-1,TRBD1,few,CASSQERTGEAFF
TRBV5-5,NA,NA,CASSPGENYEQYF
TRBV4-3,NA,NA,CASSQDFTATDNQPQHF
TRBV3-1/TRBV3-2,TRBD2,NA,CASRRLAEDNEQFF
TRBV6-5,TRBD1,few,CASSRQGGNQPQHF
TRBV27,NA,few,CASSPSVGAYTF
TRBV9,TRBD1,NA,CASSVEGQGAGNTIYF
TRBV18,TRBD1,NA,CASSPPWTGNYGYTF
TRBV6-1,NA,NA,CASSDPSGVSRGYTF
TRBV6-5,TRBD1,NA,CASRYTQGYYGYTF